This section outlines one TCR beta chain sequence together with its context. The CDR3 length is 13 residues. V shed 5 bases and J shed 6 bases, with 14 bases lying between them. Per germline, CDR1 SQVTM and CDR2 ANQGSEA. In the authors' methods: Researchers report that nucleated cell counts were estimated from reference gene primer amplification. Generated by immunoSEQ multiplex PCR, the TCRdb table keeps only in-frame clones and is missing some. The V and J calls and clone size come from that table; D and trimming were worked out from the DNA. Seen here are approximately 130,000 clones, 83% observed once, and the top ten hold 5.5% to 6%. These data originate in a study of blood T cell repertoires in COVID-19. As for the study in general: Sites across the United States, Italy and Spain contributed samples from acute and convalescent COVID-19. Nucleic acid was either cDNA or gDNA, and it came from T cells, B-cell-depleted T cells, or PBMCs.

The sequence was obtained from an elderly man with active or convalescent COVID-19. The chain recombines TRBV29-1 with TRBJ1-5, with D perhaps matching TRBD1 (5 bases). The material sequenced was peripheral blood. CDR3: CSVKTEVGQPQHF. In DNA, the CDR3 is TGCAGCGTTAAGACAGAAGTCGGTCAGCCCCAGCATTTT. Full variable domain (rest looked up from reference TRBV29-1 and TRBJ1-5): SAVISQKPSRDICQRGTSLTIQCQVDSQVTMMFWYRQQPGQSLTLIATANQGSEATYESGFVIDKFPISRPNLTFSTLTVSNMSPEDSSIYLCSVKTEVGQPQHFGDGTRLSIL.